These 13 T cell receptor beta chains were sequenced from one sample in a study of T cell responses to AZD1222 COVID-19 vaccine. Clones were read by immunoSEQ multiplex PCR, and TCRdb kept only the in-frame ones, dropping some. The sample shows 150,000 to 180,000 clones, about 87% of them seen only once. Sequences were derived from peripheral blood, sampled 28 days after the second AZD1222 dose. Receptors originate from an adult who received the AZD1222 COVID-19 vaccine.

The CDR3 DNA sequence: TGTGCCAGCAGAGACGGAATCGGGACAGCAGGTGAAGCTTTCTTT. It codes for CASRDGIGTAGEAFF. The genes are TRBV2 and TRBJ1-1; 7 bases are a match to TRBD1. The CDR3 totals 15 residues. J was trimmed by 7 bases and V by 6 bases; bases with no gene match: 14. Germline V CDR1 and CDR2: SNHLY, FYNNEI.

The chain recombines TRBV6-5 with TRBJ1-2; maybe TRBD1 (6 bases). CDR1 is MNHEY, CDR2 SVGAGI, per germline. The CDR3 extends over 15 amino acids. The V end was cut by 6 bases, the J end by 5 bases, with 19 bases between. The CDR3 protein is CASSPRGGFGYGYTF. The DNA for the CDR3 is TGTGCCAGCAGCCCGCGAGGGGGTTTTGGGTATGGCTACACCTTC.

This clone has a handful of counts. The chain joins TRBV12-5 to TRBJ2-2, with 9 bases matching TRBD1. The CDR3 contains 15 residues. CDR1 is LGHNT, CDR2 FRNRAP, per germline. Trimming cost V 5 bases and J 1 base; bases outside gene matches: 2. The CDR3 DNA reads TGTGCTAGTGGTCGACAGGGGGAGAACACCGGGGAGCTGTTTTTT. It codes for CASGRQGENTGELFF.

This chain connects TRBV5-1 to TRBJ2-2, with D possibly matching TRBD2 (5 bases). The length of the CDR3 is 15 residues. Trimming shortened V by 0 bases and J by 4 bases, and 10 bases separated the two germline ends. Looked up from germline, CDR1 is SGHRS and CDR2 is YFSETQ. The CDR3 DNA is TGCGCCAGCAGCTTGGGGGAGATTCGCACCGGGGAGCTGTTTTTT. Its translation is CASSLGEIRTGELFF.

V and J are TRBV18 and TRBJ1-4; D is undetermined. The length of the CDR3 is 15 residues. Looked up from germline, CDR1 is KGHSH and CDR2 is LQKENI. The V gene lost 1 base and the J gene lost 5 bases, with 11 bases spanning the gap. CDR3 nucleotides: TGTGCCAGCTCACCACGAACAGAGACGAATGAAAAACTGTTTTTT. Encoded protein: CASSPRTETNEKLFF.

Concerning this clone: Within the sample, other DNA sequences also encode this same CDR3. This rearrangement joins TRBV5-1 to TRBJ2-5, with D perhaps given as TRBD1 or TRBD2 (6 bases each). CDR3 length: 13 amino acids. V was trimmed by 0 bases and J by 5 bases, leaving 8 bases between them. Looked up from germline, CDR1 is SGHRS and CDR2 is YFSETQ. CDR3 bases: TGCGCCAGCAGCTTGGGGGGGGCGGAGACCCAGTACTTC. Translating gives CASSLGGAETQYF.

The chain uses TRBV28 and TRBJ1-5, with 9 bases matching TRBD1. The germline gives CDR1 MDHEN, CDR2 SYDVKM. The CDR3 is made up of 15 amino acids. Trimming cost V 4 bases and J 6 bases; bases outside gene matches: 7. In nucleotides, the CDR3 is TGTGCCAGCAGTTCATCCGGGACAGGGATTCAGCCCCAGCATTTT. Translation gives CASSSSGTGIQPQHF.

This chain joins TRBV3-1 (or the pseudogene TRBV3-2) and TRBJ1-1; tentatively, D is TRBD1 (5 bases). The V and J ends lost 3 bases and 1 base respectively, with 9 bases between them. Germline V lookup: CDR1 LGHDT, CDR2 YNNKEL (reference sequence). The CDR3 extends over 14 amino acids. In nucleotides, the CDR3 is TGTGCCAGCAGCCAGAGACAGAGGAACACTGAAGCTTTCTTT. Translating gives CASSQRQRNTEAFF.

This rearrangement joins TRBV5-4 to TRBJ2-5; possible D gene TRBD2, 5 bases. V lost 4 bases and J 5 bases, leaving 12 bases between the germline ends. The CDR3 covers 13 residues. The germline V gene has CDR1 SGHNT and CDR2 YYREEE (reference sequence). This chain's CDR3 is CASSTRTGETQYF. The CDR3 nucleotides are TGTGCCAGCAGCACTCGGACTGGGGAGACCCAGTACTTC.

The rearrangement joins TRBV7-9 to TRBJ1-1; a possible D gene is TRBD1 (5 bases). Trimming took off 1 base at V and 0 bases at J, with 15 bases between the two ends. This CDR3 is built from 17 residues. CDR1 and CDR2 (germline): SEHNR, FQNEAQ (reference sequence). In DNA form, the CDR3 reads TGTGCCAGCAGCTTAGTGGCAGGGCGCGACATGAACACTGAAGCTTTCTTT. It codes for CASSLVAGRDMNTEAFF.

The chain uses TRBV5-1 and TRBJ2-2; no clear D gene. The CDR3 is 15 residues long. V lost 0 bases and J 1 base, leaving 7 bases between the germline ends. Germline-derived CDR1 and CDR2 are SGHRS and YFSETQ. For the CDR3, the DNA is TGCGCCAGCAGCTTGGCAGTCTGGAACACCGGGGAGCTGTTTTTT. The encoded protein is CASSLAVWNTGELFF.

V usage is TRBV16 and J usage is TRBJ2-5; D call uncertain. Germline V lookup: CDR1 KGHSY, CDR2 FQNENV. The V gene lost 3 bases and the J gene lost 2 bases, with 16 bases spanning the gap. The CDR3 covers 16 residues. The DNA for the CDR3 is TGTGCCAGCAGCCACGAGACCCTCCCTATTCAAGAGACCCAGTACTTC. This gives the protein CASSHETLPIQETQYF.

This clone was detected only a few times. This rearrangement joins TRBV6-4 to TRBJ2-7; TRBD2 aligns across 8 bases. Germline trimming cut 3 bases from V and 0 bases from J; bases unmatched to any gene: 4. This CDR3 has 15 residues. Germline V lookup: CDR1 MRHNA, CDR2 SNTAGT. The DNA for the CDR3 is TGTGCCAGCAGTGAGGTAGCGGGAAGCTCCTACGAGCAGTACTTC. This sequence encodes CASSEVAGSSYEQYF.